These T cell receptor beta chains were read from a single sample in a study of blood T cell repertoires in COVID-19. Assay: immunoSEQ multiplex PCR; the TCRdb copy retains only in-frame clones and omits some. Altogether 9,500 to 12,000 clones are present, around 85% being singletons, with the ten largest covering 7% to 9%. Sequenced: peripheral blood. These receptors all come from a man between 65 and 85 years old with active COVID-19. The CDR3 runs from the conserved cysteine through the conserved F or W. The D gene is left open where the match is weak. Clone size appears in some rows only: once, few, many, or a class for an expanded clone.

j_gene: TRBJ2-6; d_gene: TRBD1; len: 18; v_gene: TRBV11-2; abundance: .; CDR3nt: TGTGCCAGCACGGAGACAGGGCTTTCTCTCTCTGGGGCCAACGTCCTGACTTTC; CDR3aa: CASTETGLSLSGANVLTF
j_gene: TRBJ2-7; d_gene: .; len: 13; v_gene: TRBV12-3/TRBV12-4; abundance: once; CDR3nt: TGTGCCAGCAGCCCGGACAGAACCTACGAGCAGTACTTC; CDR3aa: CASSPDRTYEQYF
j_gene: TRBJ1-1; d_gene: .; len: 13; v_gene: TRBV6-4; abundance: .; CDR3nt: TGTGCCAGCAGTCCGCCCGGGATTGGTGAAGCTTTCTTT; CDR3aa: CASSPPGIGEAFF
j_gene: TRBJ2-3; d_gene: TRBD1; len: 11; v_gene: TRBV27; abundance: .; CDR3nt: TGTGCCAGCAGTCGACAGGGGTCGCAGTATTTT; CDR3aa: CASSRQGSQYF
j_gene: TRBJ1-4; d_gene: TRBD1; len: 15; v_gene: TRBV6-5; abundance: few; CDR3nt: TGTGCCAGCAGTTACTCCGGGACAGCCCAGGGAAAACTGTTTTTT; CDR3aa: CASSYSGTAQGKLFF
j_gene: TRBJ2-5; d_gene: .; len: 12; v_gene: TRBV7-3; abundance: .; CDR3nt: TGTGCCAGCAGCTCGCAGGGCGGGACCCAGTACTTC; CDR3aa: CASSSQGGTQYF
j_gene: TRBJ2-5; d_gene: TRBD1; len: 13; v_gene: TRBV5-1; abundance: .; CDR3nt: TGCGCCAGCCGAACGGGACAGGGGGATACCCAGTACTTC; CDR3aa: CASRTGQGDTQYF
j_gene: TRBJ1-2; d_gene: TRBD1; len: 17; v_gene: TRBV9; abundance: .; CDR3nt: TGTGCCAGCAGCCCCAGGACAGGGCCCACTCTTACTGGTGGCTACACCTTC; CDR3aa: CASSPRTGPTLTGGYTF
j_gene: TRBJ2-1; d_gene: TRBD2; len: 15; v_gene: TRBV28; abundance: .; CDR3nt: TGTGCCAGCAGAAAGCGGGGCATTTTCGGGGGGGAGCAGTTCTTC; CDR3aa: CASRKRGIFGGEQFF
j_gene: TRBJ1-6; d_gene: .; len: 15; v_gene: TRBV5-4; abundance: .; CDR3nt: TGTGCCAGCAGCTCCGGACAGACAGATAATTCACCCCTCCACTTT; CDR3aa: CASSSGQTDNSPLHF
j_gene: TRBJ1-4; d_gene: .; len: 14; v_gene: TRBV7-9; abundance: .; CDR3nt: TGTGCCAGCAGCTCGAGCCAACTTAATGAAAAACTGTTTTTT; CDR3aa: CASSSSQLNEKLFF
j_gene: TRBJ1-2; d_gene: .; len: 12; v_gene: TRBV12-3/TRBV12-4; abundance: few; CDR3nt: TGTGCCAGCATCCGGACAGACTATGGCTACACCTTC; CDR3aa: CASIRTDYGYTF
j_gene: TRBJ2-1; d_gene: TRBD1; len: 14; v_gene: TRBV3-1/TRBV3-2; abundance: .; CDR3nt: TGTGCCAGCAACGGACAGGGGTCCTACAATGAGCAGTTCTTC; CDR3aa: CASNGQGSYNEQFF
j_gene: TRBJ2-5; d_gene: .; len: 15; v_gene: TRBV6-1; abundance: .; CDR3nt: TGTGCCAGCAGTGAAATAGGGACTCCGCCGGAGACCCAGTACTTC; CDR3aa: CASSEIGTPPETQYF
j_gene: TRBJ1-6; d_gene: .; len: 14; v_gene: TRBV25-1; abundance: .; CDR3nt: TGTGCCAGCAGCCGGCGGCCCTATAATTCACCCCTCCACTTT; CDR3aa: CASSRRPYNSPLHF
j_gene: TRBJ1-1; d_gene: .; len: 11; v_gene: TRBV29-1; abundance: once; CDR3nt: TGCAGCGTTGAAATTTACTCCCGAGCTTTCTTT; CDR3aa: CSVEIYSRAFF
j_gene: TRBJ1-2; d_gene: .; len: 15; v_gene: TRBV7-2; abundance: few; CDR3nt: TGTGCCAGCAGCTTACCCAACAGAGAAGGCCATGGCTACACCTTC; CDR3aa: CASSLPNREGHGYTF
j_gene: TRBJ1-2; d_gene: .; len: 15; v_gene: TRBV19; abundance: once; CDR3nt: TGTGCCAGTAACCCTGGCGGGGGGGGCGCATATGGCTACACCTTC; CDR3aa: CASNPGGGGAYGYTF
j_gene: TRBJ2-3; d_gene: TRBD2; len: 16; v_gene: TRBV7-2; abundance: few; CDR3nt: TGTGCCAGCAGCTTAGGCGCGGGGGTCGTCACAGATACGCAGTATTTT; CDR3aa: CASSLGAGVVTDTQYF
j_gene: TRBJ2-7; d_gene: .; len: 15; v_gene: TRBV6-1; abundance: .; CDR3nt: TGTGCCAGCAGTGAAGCATATACAGGACCCTACGAGCAGTACTTC; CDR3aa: CASSEAYTGPYEQYF
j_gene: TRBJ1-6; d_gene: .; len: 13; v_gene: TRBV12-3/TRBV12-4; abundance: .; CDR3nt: TGTGCCAGCAATGGGGGGGGAAATTCACCCCTCCACTTT; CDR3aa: CASNGGGNSPLHF
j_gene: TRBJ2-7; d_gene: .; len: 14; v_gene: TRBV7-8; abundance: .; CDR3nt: TGTGCCAGCAGATCTTCGCGAACCCCAAACGAGCAGTACTTC; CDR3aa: CASRSSRTPNEQYF
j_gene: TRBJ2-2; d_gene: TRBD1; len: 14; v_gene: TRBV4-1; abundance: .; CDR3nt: TGCGCCAGCAGCCAAACCCAGGGGGCCGGGGAGCTGTTTTTT; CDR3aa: CASSQTQGAGELFF
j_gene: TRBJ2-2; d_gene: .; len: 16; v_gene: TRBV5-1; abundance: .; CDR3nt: TGCGCCAGCAGCTTGGCCCCAGGGCTGGCCACCGGGGAGCTGTTTTTT; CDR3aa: CASSLAPGLATGELFF
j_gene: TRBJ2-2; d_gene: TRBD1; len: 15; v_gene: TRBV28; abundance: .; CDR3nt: TGTGCCAGCAGTTTCACCGGGACAGGGACCGGGGAGCTGTTTTTT; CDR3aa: CASSFTGTGTGELFF
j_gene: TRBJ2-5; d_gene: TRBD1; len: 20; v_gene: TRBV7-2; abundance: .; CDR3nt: TGTGCCAGCAGCTTAGCCTTTTTTGGCAGGGGGCGGATCAGGGAAGAGACCCAGTACTTC; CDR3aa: CASSLAFFGRGRIREETQYF
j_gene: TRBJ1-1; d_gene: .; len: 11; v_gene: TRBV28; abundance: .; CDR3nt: TGTGCCAGCAGTTCGACATTTGAAGCTTTCTTT; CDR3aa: CASSSTFEAFF
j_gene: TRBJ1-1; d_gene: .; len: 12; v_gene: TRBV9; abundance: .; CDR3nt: TGTGCCAGCAGCGTTCAAGCGGGCCGCGCTTTCTTT; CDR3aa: CASSVQAGRAFF
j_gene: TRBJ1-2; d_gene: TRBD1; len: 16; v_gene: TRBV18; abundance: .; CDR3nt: TGTGCCAGCTCACCACCAAACCTCGGACAGGCCGAGGGATCCACCTTC; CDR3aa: CASSPPNLGQAEGSTF
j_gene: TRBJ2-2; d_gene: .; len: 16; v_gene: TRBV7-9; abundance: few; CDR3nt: TGTGCCAGCAGCTTGTTTGGGGGGATGAACACCGGGGAGCTGTTTTTT; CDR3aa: CASSLFGGMNTGELFF
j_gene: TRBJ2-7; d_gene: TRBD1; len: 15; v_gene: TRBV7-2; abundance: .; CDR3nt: TGTGCCAGCAGCTCAAGGACAGGGTCGTTGGGCGAGCAGTACTTC; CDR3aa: CASSSRTGSLGEQYF
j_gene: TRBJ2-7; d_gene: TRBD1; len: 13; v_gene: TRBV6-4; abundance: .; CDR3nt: TGTGCCAGCTCCCGGGACAGGGGCTACGAGCAGTACTTC; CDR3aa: CASSRDRGYEQYF
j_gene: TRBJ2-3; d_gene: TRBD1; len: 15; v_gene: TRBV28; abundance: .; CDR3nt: TGTGCCAGCAGTTACCACAGGGGCCAAACTTATACGCAGTATTTT; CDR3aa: CASSYHRGQTYTQYF
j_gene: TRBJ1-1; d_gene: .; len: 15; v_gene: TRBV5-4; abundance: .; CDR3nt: TGTGCCAGCAGCCTTCAGGGGCGGGGAGGGACTGAAGCTTTCTTT; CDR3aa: CASSLQGRGGTEAFF
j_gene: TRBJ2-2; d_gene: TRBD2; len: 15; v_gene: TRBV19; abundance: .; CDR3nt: TGTGCCAGTAGAACTAGCGGGGGTTACACCGGGGAGCTGTTTTTT; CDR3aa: CASRTSGGYTGELFF
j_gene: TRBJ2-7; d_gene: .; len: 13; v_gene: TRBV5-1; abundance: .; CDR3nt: TGCGCCAGCAGCTTGGAGACAGCTTACGAGCAGTACTTC; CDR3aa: CASSLETAYEQYF
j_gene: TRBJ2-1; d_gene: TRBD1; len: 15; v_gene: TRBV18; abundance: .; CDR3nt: TGTGCCAGCTCACAGGGACAGCCGTTATACAATGAGCAGTTCTTC; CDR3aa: CASSQGQPLYNEQFF
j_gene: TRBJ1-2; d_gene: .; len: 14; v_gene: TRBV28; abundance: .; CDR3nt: TGTGCCAGCAGTTTAGGGCAGAGAAACTATGGCTACACCTTC; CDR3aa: CASSLGQRNYGYTF
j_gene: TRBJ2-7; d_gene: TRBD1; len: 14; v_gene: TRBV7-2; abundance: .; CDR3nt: TGTGCCAGCAGAACAGGGGGAAGCTCCTACGAGCAGTACTTC; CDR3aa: CASRTGGSSYEQYF
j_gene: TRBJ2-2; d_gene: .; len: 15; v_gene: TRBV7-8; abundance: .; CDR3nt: TGTGCCAGCAGCGCCCGGGATTCGAACACCGGGGAGCTGTTTTTT; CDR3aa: CASSARDSNTGELFF
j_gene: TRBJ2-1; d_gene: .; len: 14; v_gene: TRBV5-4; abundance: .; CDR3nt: TGTGCCAGCAGTTATCGACAGCCTCAAAATGAGCAGTTCTTC; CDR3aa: CASSYRQPQNEQFF
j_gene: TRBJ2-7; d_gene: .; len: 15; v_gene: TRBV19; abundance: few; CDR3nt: TGTGCCAGTAGTACTCAGGGTACGGTTCGGTACGAGCAGTACTTC; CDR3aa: CASSTQGTVRYEQYF
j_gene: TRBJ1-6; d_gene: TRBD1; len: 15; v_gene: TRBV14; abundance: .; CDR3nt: TGTGCCAGCAGCCCCCGGGACAGGCATAATTCACCCCTCCACTTT; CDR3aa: CASSPRDRHNSPLHF
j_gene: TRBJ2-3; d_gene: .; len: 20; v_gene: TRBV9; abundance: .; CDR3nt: TGTGCCAGCAGCGTAGCTACTCAGACAGGCATATCCACTGAACACGATACGCAGTATTTT; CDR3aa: CASSVATQTGISTEHDTQYF
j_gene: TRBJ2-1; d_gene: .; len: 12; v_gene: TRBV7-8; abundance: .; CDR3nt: TGTGCCAGCAGCCCCACCTTTTACAAGCAGTTCTTC; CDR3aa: CASSPTFYKQFF
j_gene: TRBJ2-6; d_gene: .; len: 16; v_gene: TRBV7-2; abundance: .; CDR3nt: TGTGCCAGCAGCTTAGGACACGTCTCTGGGGCCAACGTCCTGACTTTC; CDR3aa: CASSLGHVSGANVLTF
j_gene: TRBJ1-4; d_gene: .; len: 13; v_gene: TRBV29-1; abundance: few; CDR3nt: TGCAGCGTTGTGCAGGCAAGGAATGAAAAACTGTTTTTT; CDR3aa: CSVVQARNEKLFF
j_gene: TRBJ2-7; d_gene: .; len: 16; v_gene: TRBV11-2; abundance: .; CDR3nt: TGTGCCAGCAGCCCGATCCGGGTCAGGGTATCATACGAGCAGTACTTC; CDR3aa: CASSPIRVRVSYEQYF
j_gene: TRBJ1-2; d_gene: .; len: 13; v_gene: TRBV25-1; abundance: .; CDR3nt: TGTGCCAGCAGTGACGGAAGAGGCTATGGCTACACCTTC; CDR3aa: CASSDGRGYGYTF
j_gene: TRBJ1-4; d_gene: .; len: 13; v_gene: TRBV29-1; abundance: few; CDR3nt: TGCAGCGGAGACTGCGAATTAAATGAAAAACTGTTTTTT; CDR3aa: CSGDCELNEKLFF
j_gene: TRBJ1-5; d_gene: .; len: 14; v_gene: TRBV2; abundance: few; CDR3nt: TGTGCCAGCAGGGCCGACACTAGCAATCAGCCCCAGCATTTT; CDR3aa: CASRADTSNQPQHF
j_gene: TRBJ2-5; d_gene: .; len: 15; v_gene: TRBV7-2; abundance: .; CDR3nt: TGTGCCAGCAGCTTAAGGGGGGGAGATTCGGAGACCCAGTACTTC; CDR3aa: CASSLRGGDSETQYF
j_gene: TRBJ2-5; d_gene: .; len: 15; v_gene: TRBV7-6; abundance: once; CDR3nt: TGTGCCAGCAGCCCCTCCCCTGACAACCAAGAGACCCAGTACTTC; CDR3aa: CASSPSPDNQETQYF